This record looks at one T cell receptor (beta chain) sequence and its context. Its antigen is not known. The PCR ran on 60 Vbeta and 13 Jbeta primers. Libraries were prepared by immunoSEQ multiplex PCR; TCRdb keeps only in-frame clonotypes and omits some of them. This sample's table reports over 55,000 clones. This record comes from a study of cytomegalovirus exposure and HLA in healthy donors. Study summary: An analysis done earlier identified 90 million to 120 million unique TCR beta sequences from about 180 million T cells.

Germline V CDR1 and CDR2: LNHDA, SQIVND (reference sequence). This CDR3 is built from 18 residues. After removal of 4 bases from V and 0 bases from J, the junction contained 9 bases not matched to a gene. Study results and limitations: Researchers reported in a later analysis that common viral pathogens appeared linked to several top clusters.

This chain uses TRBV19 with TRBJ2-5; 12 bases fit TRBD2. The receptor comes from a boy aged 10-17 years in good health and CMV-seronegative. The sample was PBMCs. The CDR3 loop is CASSSKTSGSLYQETQYF. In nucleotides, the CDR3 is TGTGCCAGTAGTAGCAAGACTAGCGGGAGCTTGTACCAAGAGACCCAGTACTTC.